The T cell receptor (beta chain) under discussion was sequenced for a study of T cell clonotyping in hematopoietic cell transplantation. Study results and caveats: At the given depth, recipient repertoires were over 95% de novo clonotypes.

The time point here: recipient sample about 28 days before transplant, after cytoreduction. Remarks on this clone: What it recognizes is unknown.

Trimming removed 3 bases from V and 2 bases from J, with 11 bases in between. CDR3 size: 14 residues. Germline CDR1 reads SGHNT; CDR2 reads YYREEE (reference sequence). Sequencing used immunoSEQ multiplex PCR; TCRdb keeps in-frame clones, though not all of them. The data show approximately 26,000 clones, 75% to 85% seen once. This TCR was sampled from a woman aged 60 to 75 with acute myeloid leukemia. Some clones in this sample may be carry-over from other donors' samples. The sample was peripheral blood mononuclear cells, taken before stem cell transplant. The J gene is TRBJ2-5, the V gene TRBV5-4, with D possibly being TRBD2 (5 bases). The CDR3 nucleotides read TGTGCCAGCAGCTCCACTAGAAAGCAAGAGACCCAGTACTTC. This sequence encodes CASSSTRKQETQYF.